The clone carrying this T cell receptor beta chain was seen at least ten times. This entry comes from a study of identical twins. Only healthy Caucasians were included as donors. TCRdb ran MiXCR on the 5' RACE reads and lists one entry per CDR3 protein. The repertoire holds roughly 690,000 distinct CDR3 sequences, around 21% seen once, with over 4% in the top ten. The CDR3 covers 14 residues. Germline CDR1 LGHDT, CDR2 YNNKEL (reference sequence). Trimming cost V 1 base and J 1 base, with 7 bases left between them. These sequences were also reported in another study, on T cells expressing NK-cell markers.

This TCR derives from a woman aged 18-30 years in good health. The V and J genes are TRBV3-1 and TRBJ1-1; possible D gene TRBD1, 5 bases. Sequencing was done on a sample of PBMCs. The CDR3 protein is CASSQAGRNTEAFF. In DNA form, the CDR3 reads TGTGCCAGCAGCCAAGCAGGGAGGAACACTGAAGCTTTCTTT.